Listed here is a single T cell receptor beta chain. The target of this receptor is not known. The cohort consisted of 600 to 700 healthy bone marrow donors. Cohort members were all nominally healthy when sampled, although unrecorded immune exposures were likely present. The donor was CMV seronegative and was included in the group of several hundred seronegative cohort members. A peripheral blood sample was provided by each donor, and peripheral blood mononuclear cells were used for TCR beta sequencing. The Qiagen DNeasy Blood Extraction Kit was used to extract genomic DNA from the blood cell samples. This sample stems from a study of cytomegalovirus exposure and HLA in healthy donors (dated by TCRdb to 2017 to 2019). A note on the overall study: According to an earlier analysis of 587 of the donors, some 170 million T cells yielded 117 million unique TCR beta sequences and about 280 Gb of sequence data. Donor age, sex, ethnicity and CMV serostatus were compiled together with the repertoire data. The later analysis used no new phenotypic data to find candidate immune exposures, relying instead on TCR beta sequences and their occurrence across donors. HLA typing covered class I and class II loci at four-digit resolution. Among some 410 genotyped donors of the cohort, an average of about 240,000 unique TCR beta nucleotide sequences were sequenced per donor, roughly 18% of them non-productive. In a later analysis, previously published TCR beta repertoires from 666 donors were re-analyzed and high-resolution HLA genotyping was added so that TCR occurrence patterns could be studied. The number of typed donors differed by locus: about 620-640 for A, B, C, DRB1 and DQB1; some 540 for DQA1; 606 for DPA1; and about 470 for DPB1. Of the roughly 400 genotyped donors, about 80% fell in the genetic ancestry cluster associated with self-reported Caucasian donors. About 280 gigabases of sequencing data and 75 million to 85 million unique TCR sequences made up an early release that covered roughly 670 HLA-typed donors. Four to six DR-DQ haplotypes were handled as single units for association and clustering, since linkage in the cohort was strong. Genome-wide SNP genotypes for about 65% of the roughly 670 donors were used in a later genetic analysis, which treated that subset as a discovery cohort. The study profiled the T cell repertoires of hundreds of subjects by immunosequencing and related them to cytomegalovirus serostatus. An earlier analysis of a few hundred of the donors applied high-throughput TCR beta sequencing to assess whether each TCR beta V gene segment acted as functional or pseudogenic. All discovery cohort repertoires had been generated on a single sequencing platform. The study was designed to test whether signatures of past pathogen exposure could be identified by cataloging public T cell receptors. To predict cytomegalovirus infection status, the study brought together high-throughput TCR immunosequencing, statistical association of individual TCRs with disease status, and machine learning. In addition to the first cohort of 650 to 800 subjects, a separate validation cohort of 130 or so different subjects was used.

General findings and caveats noted by the study authors: The cohort was sequenced for TCR beta chains only, and without alpha or paired-chain data the features that could be detected were limited. V-gene and J-gene trimming of TCR beta chains was associated with a missense DCLRE1C variant in a later genetic analysis, and the association was replicated in an independent cohort. Roughly uniform sequencing depth across donors was assumed in presence/absence analyses, although this assumption may not hold. In both the original and validation cohorts, the classifier was reported to diagnose cytomegalovirus status with high specificity and sensitivity. A later analysis found that TCR association rates varied across HLA loci, with DRB1 alleles showing the most associated TCRs and HLA-C alleles the fewest. In a later genetic analysis, fewer N-insertions in productive TCRs were reported among donors in an Asian-associated ancestry cluster than the roughly 710-donor mean. In an earlier analysis of some 540 of the donors, most TCR beta V segments appeared in productive rearrangements about 90% or about 30% of the time, broadly matching IMGT annotations. CMV serostatus was the only immune exposure information available for the cohort. The authors suggested that the approach could potentially be generalized to other disease states and immunological phenotypes. Linkage disequilibrium might explain the correlated functional status among segregating V segments, but an unknown experimental factor could not be excluded. According to a later analysis, parvovirus B19, influenza, CMV and Epstein-Barr virus appeared linked to several top co-occurrence clusters. In a later analysis, some 18,000 TCR beta sequences were associated with specific HLA alleles at a false discovery rate of 0.05. Because counts were too low, about 18 rarely observed V segments, including chromosome 9 orphons, were left out of the earlier analysis of 587 of the donors. In the study, about 150 TCR beta chains were listed as associated with cytomegalovirus. A cluster of highly shared sequence variants was judged likely to represent a technical artifact of the sequencing pipeline. Across donors, most TCR sequences were observed very rarely, whereas some public TCRs were present in many individuals. A few of the identified cytomegalovirus-associated TCR beta chains were confirmed in vitro to be specific for cytomegalovirus antigens. A further reported finding was that TCR beta sequences accurately predicted the HLA-A and HLA-B alleles for most subjects in the first cohort. According to a later analysis, most CMV-associated TCR beta chains appeared to be HLA-restricted, and the HLA associations seemed to be driven largely by CMV exposure. Assigning TCR associations to individual alleles was difficult when HLA alleles, especially DR and DQ, strongly co-occurred. Because HLA typing was missing for some donors at each locus, association tests included only the typed subset. Compared with equally common non-associated chains, HLA-associated TCR beta chains in a later analysis were more clonally expanded and had lower generation probabilities.

Library preparation employed the immunoSEQ multiplex PCR assay. A mixture of 60 forward primers for TCR Vbeta segments and 13 reverse primers for TCR Jbeta segments was used in the multiplex PCR. Amplification of the CDR3 region of rearranged TCR beta genes was performed with a multiplex PCR assay on genomic DNA. On the Illumina HiSeq System, the amplified TCR beta libraries were sequenced as 87-base-pair reads. Under the source paper's analysis protocol: A later analysis counted 75 million to 100 million unique TCR beta chains across the approximately 700 repertoires, and some 11 million of these chains were shared by at least two donors. To remove PCR and sequencing errors, raw reads were error-corrected and collapsed into unique sequences using a nearest-neighbor algorithm that merged closely related sequences. To assign V, D and J gene segments, CDR3 sequences were aligned to IMGT reference sequences. For a sequence to be retained, at least a six-nucleotide match to both a V gene segment and a J gene segment was required. A rearrangement counted as productive if the CDR3 had no stop codons and remained in frame with V and J, and every other rearrangement counted as non-productive. Following IMGT convention, CDR3 was defined as the stretch from the second conserved V-encoded cysteine to the conserved J-encoded phenylalanine. In an earlier analysis of 500 to 650 of the donors, sequences lacking an unambiguous match to a single V gene segment were excluded. An earlier analysis of about 590 of the donors classified V segments as functional when productive rearrangements were above 56.7% and as segregating when the standard deviation between donors was above 5%. To diagnose cytomegalovirus status from the catalog of TCR beta chain sequences, a statistical classification framework was built. In a later analysis, V and J genes were assigned by comparing TCR nucleotide sequences against IMGT/GENE-DB human TR gene sequences. In a later analysis, CDR3 sequences and most-parsimonious VDJ recombination scenarios were assigned using the TCRdist pipeline. A later analysis defined each TCR beta chain by its CDR3 amino acid sequence plus V-gene family, and excluded reads lacking a unique V-gene family. A later analysis removed 500 to 600 highly shared, low-generation-probability nucleotide sequences to deal with suspected cross-contamination and a sequencing artifact. In a later analysis, a clonal expansion index was calculated for each public chain from normalized within-repertoire ranks of inferred template counts. In a later analysis, generation probabilities were computed using a VDJ recombination model fitted to out-of-frame rearrangements, and the results were checked against IGoR. In a later analysis, TCR-TCR, TCR-HLA and TCR-CMV co-occurrence was scored with hypergeometric tests, and a repertoire-size bias correction was applied to TCR pairs. A later analysis estimated false discovery rates by permuting HLA or CMV assignments 20 times. In a later analysis, co-occurring TCRs were grouped using DBSCAN, and TCRdist sequence similarity was added for clustering within HLA-allele-positive subsets. Repertoires with fewer than 30,000 or more than 120,000 public chains were left out of co-occurrence clustering, as were a few repertoires with anomalous nucleotide sharing. Not all clones reach the TCRdb copy of this immuneACCESS table, which keeps in-frame sequences only. Checked studies attribute under half of the gap to unresolved V genes and leave the rest unexplained. Clone size and the V and J calls come from that table; the DNA yielded D and trimming. The table held for this sample gives 120,000 or so clones. Less than 4.5% of the sample is taken by the ten largest.

Sequencing input: PBMCs. This clonotype originated in a man between 18 and 35 years old in good health and CMV-seronegative.

The bases are TGTGCCAGCAGCTTAGATCTTACCCGGGATGAGCAGTTCTTC. It codes for CASSLDLTRDEQFF. The rearrangement combines TRBV11-3 with TRBJ2-1, with no confidently assigned D gene. V gives up 0 bases and J gives up 8 bases, and the segment between their germline ends measures 11 bases. The CDR3 covers 14 residues, taking in both the cysteine and the phenylalanine. Of the read, only the CDR3 DNA is kept; its 42 bases are in frame from base 1. Sequences SGHNT (CDR1) and YENEEA (CDR2) are obtained from the germline V gene.